This T cell receptor beta chain was captured in a study of PD-L1 blockade in urothelial cancer (dated by TCRdb to about 2017). Notes on the research overall: Therapy was started at some point between 2014 and 2016 for all patients, and atezolizumab 1,200 mg was administered intravenously every 3 weeks. About 90% of the roughly 29 patients were identified as males with urothelial cancer of bladder origin, and a prior smoking history was reported by 18 of 29 patients. Patients had an ECOG performance status of 0 or 1 and had received between 0 and 3 prior chemotherapy regimens. Blood samples were analyzed 3 weeks after the start of treatment (second dose) and 6 weeks after the start of treatment. Blood samples yielded a median of around 150,000 T cells and approximately 83,000 unique TCRs, with median clonality 0.080. The study was an exploratory multi-omic analysis of somatic, immune and clinical correlates of response to PD-L1 blockade with atezolizumab in urothelial cancer. TCR sequencing covered pretreatment tumor samples and matched, serially collected peripheral blood taken before and after atezolizumab treatment. Progression-free survival longer than 6 months counted as durable clinical benefit, and TCR features were additionally tested against both progression-free and overall survival. In the same patients who had TCR sequencing, pretreatment tumors also underwent whole exome sequencing and RNA sequencing. Nine patients achieved durable clinical benefit and some 21 did not. Some 30 patients had pretreatment blood TCR-seq, roughly 24 had at least one posttreatment blood collection, and roughly 24 had tumor TCR-seq.

The CDR3 has 14 amino acids, counting the end cysteine and phenylalanine. Only the CDR3 part of the read is kept: 42 bases, read in frame from the first base. V and J are truncated by 3 bases and 2 bases respectively, leaving an intervening sequence of 11 bases. The CDR1 and CDR2 encoded by the germline V gene are KGHSH and LQKENI. Comment on this clone: Its recognized antigen is unknown. Base qualities are not provided; no much larger clone lies one nucleotide away.

The cohort comprised fewer than 35 patients with locally advanced or metastatic urothelial carcinoma treated at Memorial Sloan Kettering on a trial protocol. Peripheral blood mononuclear cells were collected from each patient pretreatment and during treatment, giving between 1 and 8 total time points per patient. The Qiagen DNeasy Blood extraction kit was used to purify genomic DNA from total PBMCs and from tumor samples. PBMCs were collected pretreatment and during treatment and were isolated and stored as previously described. Synthetic TCR analog templates were spiked into each PCR so that absolute template abundance could be estimated from read counts. The immunoSEQ assay was used to amplify TCRbeta CDR3 regions from genomic DNA with bias-controlled V and J gene primers. Sequencing of rearranged TCRbeta segments was performed at approximately 20X coverage. The authors processed their data as follows. Clustering was used to correct sequencing errors, and CDR3s were annotated against IMGT to assign V, D and J genes. Only productive TCRbeta rearrangements were used in downstream analyses, excluding out-of-frame or stop-codon sequences. To compute clonality, Shannon entropy was normalized by the log of the number of unique productive sequences and then subtracted from one. Clones differing between time points or between blood and tumor were identified by Fisher's exact test with Benjamini-Hochberg correction at adjusted p below 0.01. This is the immuneACCESS table as TCRdb keeps it, with only in-frame sequences that have V and J called. A part of the clones is gone; compared with another copy, unresolved V genes explain less than half, and the rest is unexplained. V, J and clone size are taken as reported in that table, and D and trimming were inferred from the DNA itself. This sample comprises around 27,000 clones, 75% to 90% of them detected only once. The biggest ten clones account for about 2.1% of the sample.

Study-wide findings and limitations: A pretreatment peripheral blood TCR clonality below the median was linked to improved progression-free and overall survival. Because the sample size was small (n ≈ 27) and many exploratory analyses were performed, the results are intended to be hypothesis-generating. At 3 weeks after the start of treatment, tumor-associated TCR clones in peripheral blood had expanded more in patients with durable benefit (n of about 22, p = 0.022).

This receptor was identified in a man between 50 and 59 years old with urothelial cancer. Sequenced material: PBMCs, taken around atezolizumab (anti-PD-L1) treatment. The chain links TRBV18 with TRBJ2-7, with the D gene call left open. The DNA reads as follows: TGTGCCAGCTCACCCTCCAGAGGCCCCTACGAGCAGTACTTC. Its translation is CASSPSRGPYEQYF. Reference TRBV18 and TRBJ2-7 proteins supply the regions before and after the CDR3; the full variable domain is: NAGVMQNPRHLVRRRGQEARLRCSPMKGHSHVYWYRQLPEEGLKFMVYLQKENIIDESGMPKERFSAEFPKEGPSILRIQQVVRGDSAAYFCASSPSRGPYEQYFGPGTRLTVT.